This TCR beta chain was profiled in a study of regulatory T cells in long-lasting Graves disease. Study results and limitations: Newly diagnosed disease favored TRBV20-1 and TRBJ2-1 over persistent disease. Fewer public clonotypes were shared by new patients (around 960) than by persistent patients (approximately 2,700).

With respect to this clonotype: What it binds is unknown.

Regarding time point: persistent/refractory GD, antithyroid drugs over 5 years with positive TRAb. Preparation of the TCR library used RNA extracted from PBMCs. For TCR beta, libraries came from iRepertoire HTBI primers and Arm-PCR of CDR3 regions. As handled by the study authors: The samples yielded 62 TRBV and 13 to 15 TRBJ segments. Using its own MiXCR run on the multiplex PCR reads, TCRdb lists one record per CDR3 protein. It is TCRdb's table, rather than the study itself, that gives the V and J calls and clone size. The data contain 300,000 to 350,000 distinct CDR3 sequences, around a fifth of them singletons. Germline assignment: CDR1 SGDLS and CDR2 YYNGEE. The CDR3 runs to 15 residues. V was cut by 0 bases and J by 3 bases, with 9 bases left in between.

The sample in question was peripheral blood mononuclear cells (PBMCs), obtained when the disease was refractory, from a patient treated with antithyroid drugs. This sequence joins TRBV9 and TRBJ2-2, with a weak D call TRBD2 (5 bases). The clonotype originates from a female donor with Graves disease. The CDR3 coding sequence is TGTGCCAGCAGCGTAGGAGGGCACGACACCGGGGAGCTGTTTTTT. Its translation is CASSVGGHDTGELFF. Looking up the rest from reference TRBV9 and TRBJ2-2 gives the full variable domain: DSGVTQTPKHLITATGQRVTLRCSPRSGDLSVYWYQQSLDQGLQFLIQYYNGEERAKGNILERFSAQQFPDLHSELNLSSLELGDSALYFCASSVGGHDTGELFFGEGSRLTVL.